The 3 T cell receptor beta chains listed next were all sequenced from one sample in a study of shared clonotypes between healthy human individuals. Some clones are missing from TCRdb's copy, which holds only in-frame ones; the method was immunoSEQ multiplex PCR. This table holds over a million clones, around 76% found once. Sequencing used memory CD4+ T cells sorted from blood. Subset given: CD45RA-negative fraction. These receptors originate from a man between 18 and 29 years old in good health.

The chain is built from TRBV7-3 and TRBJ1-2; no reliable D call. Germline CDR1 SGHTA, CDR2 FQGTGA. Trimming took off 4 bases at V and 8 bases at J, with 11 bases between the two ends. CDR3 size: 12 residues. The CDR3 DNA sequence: TGTGCCAGCAGCTCGACTAAATACGGCTACACCTTC. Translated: CASSSTKYGYTF.

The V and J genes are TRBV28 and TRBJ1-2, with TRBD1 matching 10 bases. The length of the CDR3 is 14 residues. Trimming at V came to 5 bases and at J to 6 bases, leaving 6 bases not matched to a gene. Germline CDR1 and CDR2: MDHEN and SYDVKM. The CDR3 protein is CASSPGTGANGYTF. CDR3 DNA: TGTGCCAGCAGTCCCGGGACAGGGGCCAATGGCTACACCTTC.

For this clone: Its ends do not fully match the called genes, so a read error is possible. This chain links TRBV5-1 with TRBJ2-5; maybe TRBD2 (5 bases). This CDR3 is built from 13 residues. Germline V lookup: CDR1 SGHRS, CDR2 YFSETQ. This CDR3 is CASVGRGTETQYF. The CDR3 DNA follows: TGTGCCAGCGTTGGACGGGGTACGGAGACCCAGTACTTC.